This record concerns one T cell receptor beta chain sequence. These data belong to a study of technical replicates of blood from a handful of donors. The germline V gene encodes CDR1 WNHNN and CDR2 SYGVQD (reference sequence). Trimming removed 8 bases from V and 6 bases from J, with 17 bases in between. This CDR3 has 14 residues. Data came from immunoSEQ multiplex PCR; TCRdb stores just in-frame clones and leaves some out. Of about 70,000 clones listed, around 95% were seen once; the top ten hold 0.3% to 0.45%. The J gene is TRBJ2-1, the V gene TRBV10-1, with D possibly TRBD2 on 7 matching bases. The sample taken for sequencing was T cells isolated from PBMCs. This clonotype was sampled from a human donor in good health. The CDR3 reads CASEAGVGGNEQFF. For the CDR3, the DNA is TGCGCCAGCGAGGCGGGAGTAGGGGGCAATGAGCAGTTCTTC.